A single T cell receptor (beta chain) is shown here with its context. Produced via immunoSEQ multiplex PCR; TCRdb's table is partial and in-frame only. The data contain some 100,000 clones, about 91% of them singletons. The data originate from a study of siplizumab effects on memory and regulatory T cells. The material sequenced was CD4+ T cells sorted from blood. The TCR was taken from a human donor in good health.

The CDR3 coding sequence is TGCGCCAGCAGCCAAGTGGGATCAGGGATCAATGAGCAGTTCTTC. Translated: CASSQVGSGINEQFF. The rearrangement joins TRBV4-3 to TRBJ2-1; possibly TRBD1 for D (5 bases). Germline V gene sequence: CDR1 LGHNA, CDR2 YSLEER. CDR3 length equals 15 residues. V dropped 1 base and J dropped 6 bases, with 13 bases sitting between them.